This T cell receptor (beta chain) was sequenced in a study of T cells in Graves' hyperthyroidism and ophthalmopathy. Overall study findings and caveats: Among thyroid clonotypes expanded above 0.001, most also appeared in blood.

What was amplified from RNA transcripts were TCR beta CDR3 regions. HTBI primers were employed in a first-round RT-PCR of the TCR CDR3. TCRdb reprocessed the multiplex PCR reads with MiXCR, giving one entry per CDR3 protein. The sample lists around 690,000 distinct CDR3 sequences, 15% to 20% occurring once. At least ten counts were recorded for this clonotype. Its specificity is not known. The CDR3 spans 16 residues. The junction had 10 bases not matched to a gene; V was cut back by 5 bases and J by 2 bases. Per germline, CDR1 MNHEY and CDR2 SMNVEV (reference sequence). The sample taken for sequencing was blood. The sequence came from a man aged 45-65 years with Graves' hyperthyroidism. The gene calls are TRBV27 and TRBJ2-7; 9 nucleotides match TRBD1. DNA for the CDR3: TGTGCCAGCAGTCTAATCACAGGGGGCGTCACCTACGAGCAGTACTTC. As protein: CASSLITGGVTYEQYF.